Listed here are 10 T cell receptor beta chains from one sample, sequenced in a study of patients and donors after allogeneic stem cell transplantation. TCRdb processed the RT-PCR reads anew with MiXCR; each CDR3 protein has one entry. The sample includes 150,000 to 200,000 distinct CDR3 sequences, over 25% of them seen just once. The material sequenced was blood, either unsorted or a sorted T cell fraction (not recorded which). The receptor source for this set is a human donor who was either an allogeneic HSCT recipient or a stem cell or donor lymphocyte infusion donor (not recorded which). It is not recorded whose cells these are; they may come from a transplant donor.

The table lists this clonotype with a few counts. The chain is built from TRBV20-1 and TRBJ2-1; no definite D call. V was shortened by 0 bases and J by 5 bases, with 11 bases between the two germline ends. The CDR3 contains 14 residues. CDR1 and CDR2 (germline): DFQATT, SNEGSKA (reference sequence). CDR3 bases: TGCAGTGCTAGAGAATATCCATTCCACAATGAGCAGTTCTTC. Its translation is CSAREYPFHNEQFF.

CDR3 residues: CASSPDYKEQYF. As DNA, the CDR3 is TGTGCCAGCAGCCCCGACTATAAGGAGCAGTACTTC. The rearrangement uses TRBV16 and TRBJ2-7; maybe TRBD2 (5 bases). Germline V gene lookup returns CDR1 KGHSY and CDR2 FQNENV. The CDR3 is 12 residues long. V was pared by 4 bases and J by 7 bases, with 11 bases between. The variable domain in full, with the rest retrieved from reference TRBV16 and TRBJ2-7, is GEEVAQTPKHLVRGEGQKAKLYCAPIKGHSYVFWYQQVLKNEFKFLISFQNENVFDETGMPKERFSAKCLPNSPCSLEIQATKLEDSAVYFCASSPDYKEQYFGPGTRLTVT.

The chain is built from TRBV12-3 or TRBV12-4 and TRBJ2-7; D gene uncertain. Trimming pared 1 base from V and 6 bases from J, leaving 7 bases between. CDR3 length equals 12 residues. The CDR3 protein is CASSLVGIEQYF. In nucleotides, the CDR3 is TGTGCCAGCAGTTTAGTAGGGATCGAGCAGTACTTC.

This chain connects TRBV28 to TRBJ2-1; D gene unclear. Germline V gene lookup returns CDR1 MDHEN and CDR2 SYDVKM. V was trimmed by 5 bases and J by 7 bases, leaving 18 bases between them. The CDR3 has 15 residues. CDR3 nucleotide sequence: TGTGCCAGCAGTCATAGTAGTCTTGGGAAAAATGAGCAGTTCTTC. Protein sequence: CASSHSSLGKNEQFF.

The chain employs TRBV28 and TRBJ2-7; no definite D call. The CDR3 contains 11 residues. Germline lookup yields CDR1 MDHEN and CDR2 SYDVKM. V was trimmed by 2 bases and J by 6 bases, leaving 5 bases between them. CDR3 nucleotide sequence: TGTGCCAGCAGTTTACTCCGCGAGCAGTACTTC. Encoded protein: CASSLLREQYF.

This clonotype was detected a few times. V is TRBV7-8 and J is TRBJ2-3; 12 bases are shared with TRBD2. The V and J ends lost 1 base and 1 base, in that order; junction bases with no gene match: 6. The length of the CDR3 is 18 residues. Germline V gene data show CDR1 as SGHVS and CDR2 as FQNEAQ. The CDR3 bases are TGTGCCAGCAGCTTAGTTAGGGGACTAGCGGGCGGCACAGATACGCAGTATTTT. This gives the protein CASSLVRGLAGGTDTQYF.

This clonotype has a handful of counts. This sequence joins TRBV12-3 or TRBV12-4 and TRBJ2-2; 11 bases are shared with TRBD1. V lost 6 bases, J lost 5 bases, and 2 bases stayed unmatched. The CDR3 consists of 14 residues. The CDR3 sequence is CASRGTGGTGELFF. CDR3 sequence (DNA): TGTGCCAGCAGGGGGACAGGGGGAACCGGGGAGCTGTTTTTT.

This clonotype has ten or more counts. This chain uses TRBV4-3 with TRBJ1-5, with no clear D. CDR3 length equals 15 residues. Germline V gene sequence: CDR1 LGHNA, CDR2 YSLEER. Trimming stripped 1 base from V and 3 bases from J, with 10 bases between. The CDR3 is CASSQVLMANQPQHF. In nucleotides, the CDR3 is TGCGCCAGCAGCCAAGTTCTCATGGCCAATCAGCCCCAGCATTTT.

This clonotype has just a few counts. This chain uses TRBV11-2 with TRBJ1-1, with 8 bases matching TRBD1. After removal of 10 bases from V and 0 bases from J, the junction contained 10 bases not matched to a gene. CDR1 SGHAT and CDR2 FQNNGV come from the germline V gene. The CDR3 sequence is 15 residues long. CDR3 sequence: CATSLTGGMNTEAFF. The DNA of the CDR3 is TGTGCCACCTCGCTCACAGGGGGGATGAACACTGAAGCTTTCTTT. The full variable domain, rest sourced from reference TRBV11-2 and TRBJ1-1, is EAGVAQSPRYKIIEKRQSVAFWCNPISGHATLYWYQQILGQGPKLLIQFQNNGVVDDSQLPKDRFSAERLKGVDSTLKIQPAKLEDSAVYLCATSLTGGMNTEAFFGQGTRLTVV.

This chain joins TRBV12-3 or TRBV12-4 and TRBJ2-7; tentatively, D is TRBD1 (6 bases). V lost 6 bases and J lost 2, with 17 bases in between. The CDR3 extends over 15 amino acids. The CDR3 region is CASSPSDHRAYEQYF. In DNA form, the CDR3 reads TGTGCCAGCAGCCCATCCGACCACAGGGCCTACGAGCAGTACTTC.